The clone carrying this T cell receptor (beta chain) was picked up a small number of times. These data are taken from a study of response to subunit inactivated influenza vaccine. TCRdb passed the RT-PCR reads through MiXCR, listing each CDR3 protein once. The sample lists some 550,000 distinct CDR3 sequences, under 25% seen once, with under 3.5% in the top ten. CDR1 is MNHEY, CDR2 SVGEGT, per germline. CDR3 length equals 14 residues. The V and J ends lost 0 bases and 0 bases respectively, with 6 bases between them. The same data also contributed to another study, on T cells expressing NK-cell markers. As that report states: A 5'RACE template switching approach incorporating UMIs was used to make TCR beta cDNA.

Sequenced material: CD4+ T cells sorted from PBMCs, taken approximately 12 days after vaccination. The rearrangement joins TRBV6-2 or TRBV6-3 to TRBJ2-7; no definite D call. This TCR was sampled from a man aged 45 to 65 who received an inactivated influenza vaccine. CDR3 DNA: TGTGCCAGCAGTTACTCGATCTCCTCCTACGAGCAGTACTTC. As protein: CASSYSISSYEQYF.